The T cell receptor beta chain described here comes from a study of OX40 agonist ivuxolimab in advanced cancers. Study-level information: The drug used for patients, ivuxolimab, was an agonistic anti-OX40 (CD134) antibody. One patient with hepatocellular carcinoma and two with cutaneous melanoma, three in all, had partial responses.

The V segment lost 0 bases and the J segment 1 base; nucleotides outside the gene matches: 2. Germline loops: CDR1 MNHEY, CDR2 SVGAGI. This CDR3 is built from 16 residues. Profiled with immunoSEQ multiplex PCR; TCRdb holds only in-frame clones, not every one. The sample lists roughly 20,000 clones, under 90% occurring once. J is TRBJ2-3 and V is TRBV6-5; 9 bases line up with TRBD2. This clonotype was obtained from an adult with an advanced solid tumor such as melanoma, head and neck, liver or kidney cancer. Sequences were derived from CD4+ or CD8+ T cells sorted from blood, sampled in a trial of the OX40 agonist ivuxolimab. The CDR3 is CASSYSPSGGTDTQYF. In DNA, the CDR3 is TGTGCCAGCAGTTACTCGCCTAGCGGGGGCACAGATACGCAGTATTTT.